This T cell receptor (beta chain) comes out of a study of cytomegalovirus exposure and HLA in healthy donors. Notes on the study in general: Prior analysis indicated that the majority of TCR beta V segments exhibited productivity approximately 90% or approximately 30% of the time.

Comments on this clone: Antigen specificity is unknown.

Vbeta (60) and Jbeta (13) primers were used in the PCR. Some clones are missing from TCRdb's copy, which holds only in-frame ones; the method was immunoSEQ multiplex PCR. The sample comprises 100,000 to 150,000 clones, 77% of which are singletons, and approximately 4.5% rests with the top ten. The CDR3 is 14 residues long. Germline loops: CDR1 MNHEY, CDR2 SMNVEV (reference sequence). V was pared by 6 bases and J by 7 bases, with 16 bases between. V usage is TRBV27 and J usage is TRBJ1-5; a weak D match, TRBD1 (6 bases). The sample was PBMCs. The sequence derives from a male donor in good health and CMV-seropositive. The CDR3 bases are TGTGCCAGCAGACCCGCCAGGGGCCTACAGCCCCAGCATTTT. It yields the protein CASRPARGLQPQHF.